This T cell receptor (beta chain) comes out of a study of T cell repertoires in cytomegalovirus infection. Study as a whole: CMV infection together with matching HLA type was indicated by public TCR beta signatures. General study results and limits: CMV-specific HLA-C-restricted TCR beta clonotypes dominated the ex vivo response. Cumulative frequency of public TCR beta families picked out carriers of CMV plus the relevant HLA.

Many counts were recorded for this clonotype. What it binds is not known. One entry per CDR3 protein, called by TCRdb with MiXCR from the reads. The sample holds some 130,000 distinct CDR3 sequences, about 10% seen once. Trimming cost V 8 bases and J 3 bases; bases outside gene matches: 12. The length of the CDR3 is 16 residues. CDR1 is ENHRY, CDR2 SYGVKD, per germline. The TCR sequence derives from a human donor in good health (CMV status not recorded). Some clones in this sample may be carry-over from other donors' samples. Sample: PBMCs. V usage is TRBV10-3 and J usage is TRBJ1-1, with 10 bases aligning to TRBD1. The CDR3 loop reads CAIREGTGVGDTEAFF. CDR3 sequence (DNA): TGTGCCATCCGGGAGGGGACAGGGGTGGGGGACACTGAAGCTTTCTTT.